This T cell receptor beta chain was recorded in a study of shared clonotypes between healthy human individuals. This CDR3 has 14 residues. The germline V gene encodes CDR1 KGHSH and CDR2 LQKENI. V shed 0 bases and J shed 7 bases, with 12 bases lying between them. Tens of thousands of T cell genomes (about 0.2 ug DNA) went into each sorted-subset replicate. Assay used: immunoSEQ multiplex PCR; TCRdb lists only in-frame clones, some missing. Counted here are about a million clones, 65% to 75% occurring once; the ten biggest clones make up around 1.5%. Sequenced input: memory CD4+ T cells sorted from blood. The sample's subset: CD45RA-negative fraction. The receptor's source is a young man in good health. This sequence joins TRBV18 and TRBJ1-2; D unresolved. Here the CDR3 DNA reads TGTGCCAGCTCACCACCTCGGGCAGCTTCTGGCTACACCTTC. Translating gives CASSPPRAASGYTF.